This T cell receptor (beta chain) was sequenced for a study of response to subunit inactivated influenza vaccine. Study-level results: Few new T cells, the authors suggested, are recruited by each seasonal influenza vaccination.

This clonotype was found a few times. As yet, its antigen is unknown. The V end lost 7 bases, the J end lost 2 bases, and 23 bases lay between the germline ends. Germline V CDR1 and CDR2: MNHNS, SASEGT. CDR3 length: 17 residues. TCRdb independently ran MiXCR on the RT-PCR reads; one entry per CDR3 protein. The sample shows about 800,000 distinct CDR3 sequences, 21% of them seen only once. The sequences come from PBMCs from blood, collected around 5 days after vaccination. This receptor was identified in a man aged 50 to 59 who received an inactivated influenza vaccine. The chain uses TRBV6-1 and TRBJ1-2; perhaps TRBD1 as D (6 bases). CDR3 loop: CASIGQGSMWGNYGYTF. The CDR3 DNA sequence: TGTGCCAGCATAGGTCAGGGGAGCATGTGGGGGAACTATGGCTACACCTTC.